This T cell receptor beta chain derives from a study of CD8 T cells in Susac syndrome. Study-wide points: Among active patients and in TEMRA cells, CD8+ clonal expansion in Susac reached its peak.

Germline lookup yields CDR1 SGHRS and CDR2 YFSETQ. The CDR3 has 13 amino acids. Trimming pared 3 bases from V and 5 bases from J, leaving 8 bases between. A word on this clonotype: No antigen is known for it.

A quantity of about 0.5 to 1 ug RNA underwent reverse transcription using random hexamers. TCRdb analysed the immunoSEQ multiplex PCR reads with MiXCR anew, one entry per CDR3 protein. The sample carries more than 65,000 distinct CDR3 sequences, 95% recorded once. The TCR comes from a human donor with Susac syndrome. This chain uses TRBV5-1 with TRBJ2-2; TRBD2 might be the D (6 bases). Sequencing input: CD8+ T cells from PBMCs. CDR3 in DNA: TGCGCCAGCAGCTCTGGGGGGACCGGGGAGCTGTTTTTT. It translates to CASSSGGTGELFF.